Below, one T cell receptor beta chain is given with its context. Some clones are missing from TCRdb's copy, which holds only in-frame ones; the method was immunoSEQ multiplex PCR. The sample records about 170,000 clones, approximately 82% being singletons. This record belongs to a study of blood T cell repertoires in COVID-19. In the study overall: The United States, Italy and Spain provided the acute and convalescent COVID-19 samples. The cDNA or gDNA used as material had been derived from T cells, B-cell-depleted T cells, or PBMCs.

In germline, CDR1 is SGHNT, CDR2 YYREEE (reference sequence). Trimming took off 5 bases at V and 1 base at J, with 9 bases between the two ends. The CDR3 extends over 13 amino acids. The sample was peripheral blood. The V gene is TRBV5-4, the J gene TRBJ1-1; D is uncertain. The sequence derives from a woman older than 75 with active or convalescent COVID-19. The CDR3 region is CASSRDGNTEAFF. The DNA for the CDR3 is TGTGCCAGCAGTCGAGATGGGAACACTGAAGCTTTCTTT.